These 21 T cell receptor beta chains were all obtained from the same sample, sequenced in a study of T cells in Graves' hyperthyroidism and ophthalmopathy. Regions amplified from RNA transcripts were the TCR beta CDR3 regions. The HTBI primer set drove a first-round RT-PCR of the TCR CDR3. TCRdb fed the multiplex PCR reads into MiXCR, producing one record per CDR3 protein. The sample yields roughly 500,000 distinct CDR3 sequences, roughly 45% seen once. What was sequenced was peripheral blood or thyroid tissue (not recorded which). All receptors come from an adult woman with Graves' disease, either hyperthyroidism or ophthalmopathy (not recorded which).

Comment on this clonotype: Given a much more abundant clone one base away, this may be a read error. The genes are TRBV20-1 and TRBJ2-7; 7 positions match TRBD2. CDR1 is DFQATT, CDR2 SNEGSKA, per germline (reference sequence). The CDR3 covers 13 residues. For the CDR3, the DNA is TGCAGTGCCCGCCGGGGGGTCTCCTACGGGCAGTACTTC. As protein: CSARRGVSYGQYF.

This chain uses TRBV29-1 with TRBJ2-7; D possibly corresponds to TRBD2 (5 bases). The germline V gene has CDR1 SQVTM and CDR2 ANQGSEA. The CDR3 contains 13 residues. The ends were cut back, 4 bases at V and 3 bases at J, with 13 bases in the middle. The CDR3 DNA sequence: TGCAGCGTTGTCCGGACTGTCAGCTACGAGCAGTACTTC. As protein: CSVVRTVSYEQYF.

The chain employs TRBV20-1 and TRBJ2-5, with D tentatively TRBD2 (6 bases). CDR1 and CDR2 from the germline V gene are DFQATT and SNEGSKA (reference sequence). The CDR3 loop spans 13 amino acids. V was clipped by 3 bases and J by 9 bases, with 17 bases between them. The CDR3, as DNA: TGCAGTGCTAGTCGGGGGTTGAATCAGCCCCAGTACTTC. Its protein product is CSASRGLNQPQYF.

This clonotype has only a few counts. This chain links TRBV5-1 with TRBJ2-5; 8 bases map to TRBD1. Germline CDR1 reads SGHRS; CDR2 reads YFSETQ. This CDR3 is 16 amino acids long. V lost 1 base, J lost 1 base, and 6 bases stayed unmatched. The CDR3 coding sequence is TGCGCCAGCAGCTTGTTAGCGACAGGGGTCCAAGAGACCCAGTACTTC. Residues: CASSLLATGVQETQYF.

This clonotype has at least ten counts. The chain links TRBV5-1 to TRBJ1-1; weak D call: TRBD1 (6 bases). CDR1 and CDR2 from the germline V gene are SGHRS and YFSETQ. The V end was cut by 4 bases, the J end by 4 bases, with 14 bases between. This CDR3 is 14 amino acids long. CDR3 bases: TGCGCCAGCAGCACACAGGGAGGAATCACTGAAGCTTTCTTT. Translated, it gives CASSTQGGITEAFF.

The genes are TRBV7-3 and TRBJ2-5; D unresolved. Per the germline V gene, CDR1 is SGHTA and CDR2 is FQGTGA. This CDR3 region has 13 residues. V dropped 5 bases and J dropped 5 bases, with 12 bases sitting between them. The CDR3 loop is CASSQARAETQYF. The CDR3 DNA reads as TGTGCCAGCAGCCAAGCTAGAGCGGAGACCCAGTACTTC.

This chain uses TRBV10-3 with TRBJ1-2; TRBD1 might be the D (5 bases). The germline gives CDR1 ENHRY, CDR2 SYGVKD. This CDR3 contains 10 residues. V was trimmed by 10 bases and J by 4 bases, leaving 7 bases between them. This CDR3 is CATGSYGYTF. The CDR3, as DNA: TGTGCCACAGGGTCCTATGGCTACACCTTC.

In regard to this clonotype: A much larger clone differs from this one at a single base, so this may be a read error. The chain uses TRBV27 and TRBJ1-3; possible D gene TRBD1, 6 bases. This CDR3 is 15 amino acids long. Germline CDR1 and CDR2: MNHEY and SMNVEV (reference sequence). Here the CDR3 reads CASSLDRRPGNTVYF. CDR3 sequence (DNA): TGTGCCAGCAGTCTAGACAGGCGTCCGGGAAACACCGTATATTTT.

This chain joins TRBV20-1 and TRBJ1-6; TRBD1 matches 7 bases. The CDR3 consists of 16 residues. V trimming: 4 bases; J trimming: 8 bases; junction bases outside the gene matches: 14. Per germline, CDR1 DFQATT and CDR2 SNEGSKA (reference sequence). The chain's CDR3 is CSATGDDRARDSPLHF. The CDR3 DNA reads as TGCAGTGCTACTGGTGATGACAGGGCACGGGATTCACCCCTCCACTTT.

The chain uses TRBV19 and TRBJ1-2; D gene unclear. Trimming took off 3 bases at V and 8 bases at J, with 10 bases between the two ends. The CDR3 consists of 12 residues. Germline V gene sequence: CDR1 LNHDA, CDR2 SQIVND (reference sequence). DNA of the CDR3: TGTGCCAGTAGTATCGGAGGAGACGGCTACACCTTC. Residues: CASSIGGDGYTF.

J is TRBJ1-1 and V is TRBV7-2, with 9 bases fitting TRBD1. Germline lookup yields CDR1 SGHTA and CDR2 FQGNSA. The CDR3 runs to 15 residues. The ends lost 5 bases at V and 5 bases at J; junction bases unmatched: 9. The DNA for the CDR3 is TGTGCCAGCAGCCCCGCGGGACAGGGTTTGACTGAAGCTTTCTTT. Translation gives CASSPAGQGLTEAFF.

The genes are TRBV29-1 and TRBJ2-7; 7 bases line up with TRBD1. The V segment lost 6 bases and the J segment 4 bases; nucleotides outside the gene matches: 3. This CDR3 is built from 11 residues. Germline assignment: CDR1 SQVTM and CDR2 ANQGSEA. The CDR3 DNA follows: TGCAGCGTAAAGGGGGCTTACGAGCAGTACTTC. This encodes CSVKGAYEQYF.

The V gene is TRBV2, the J gene TRBJ2-7, with 10 bases identical to TRBD2. V gave up 6 bases and J gave up 4 bases; unmatched junction bases: 9. The V gene's germline CDR1 is SNHLY and CDR2 FYNNEI. The CDR3 sequence is 15 residues long. The CDR3 coding sequence is TGTGCCAGCAGCCCAAAACTAGCGGGATCGTACGAGCAGTACTTC. As protein: CASSPKLAGSYEQYF.

This clonotype was counted at least ten times. J is TRBJ1-6 and V is TRBV20-1; maybe TRBD1 (5 bases). Trimming took off 3 bases at V and 4 bases at J, with 7 bases between the two ends. There are 13 residues in the CDR3. Germline values: CDR1 DFQATT, CDR2 SNEGSKA (reference sequence). The CDR3 bases are TGCAGTGCTAGGGACACTTATAATTCACCCCTCCACTTT. This codes for CSARDTYNSPLHF.

The chain combines TRBV15 with TRBJ1-4; the D is unclear. Trimming cost V 1 base and J 8 bases, with 5 bases left between them. The CDR3 length is 12 residues. Looked up from germline, CDR1 is LNHNV and CDR2 is YYDKDF (reference sequence). In DNA, the CDR3 is TGTGCCACCAGCAGAGCGGGAGAAAAACTGTTTTTT. Amino acids: CATSRAGEKLFF. Full variable domain (remainder filled in from reference TRBV15 and TRBJ1-4): DAMVIQNPRYQVTQFGKPVTLSCSQTLNHNVMYWYQQKSSQAPKLLFHYYDKDFNNEADTPDNFQSRRPNTSFCFLDIRSPGLGDTAMYLCATSRAGEKLFFGSGTQLSVL.

This clonotype showed up many times. CDR3 DNA: TGTGCCAGTAGTTCTGACTGGGCCAACGTCCTGACTTTC. Translation: CASSSDWANVLTF. This chain links TRBV19 with TRBJ2-6; D is uncertain. Trimming took 5 bases from V and 5 from J, leaving 7 bases between them. Germline V gene data show CDR1 as LNHDA and CDR2 as SQIVND (reference sequence). The CDR3 covers 13 residues.

This clonotype was seen a few times. The chain carries TRBV7-6 and TRBJ1-4; D ambiguous. CDR1 is SGHVS, CDR2 FNYEAQ, per germline. Trimming pared 5 bases from V and 0 bases from J, leaving 13 bases between. The CDR3 covers 16 residues. DNA for the CDR3: TGTGCCAGCAGCCGCCAAACGATTGCAACTAATGAAAAACTGTTTTTT. It codes for CASSRQTIATNEKLFF. Drawing the rest from reference TRBV7-6 and TRBJ1-4, the complete variable domain is GAGVSQSPRYKVTKRGQDVALRCDPISGHVSLYWYRQALGQGPEFLTYFNYEAQQDKSGLPNDRFSAERPEGSISTLTIQRTEQRDSAMYRCASSRQTIATNEKLFFGSGTQLSVL.

J is TRBJ1-1 and V is TRBV20-1; possibly TRBD1 for D (6 bases). Trimming took 6 bases from V and 4 from J, leaving 18 bases between them. Germline V lookup: CDR1 DFQATT, CDR2 SNEGSKA (reference sequence). The CDR3 runs to 14 residues. The CDR3 region has the DNA TGCAGTGCCACCAGCAGGGGTGATGGCACTGAAGCTTTCTTT. It encodes CSATSRGDGTEAFF.

V usage is TRBV2 and J usage is TRBJ1-1, with D unclear. CDR1 and CDR2 (germline): SNHLY, FYNNEI. The CDR3 has 11 residues. CDR3 amino acids: CARDKETEAFF. CDR3 coding DNA: TGTGCTAGAGATAAGGAAACTGAAGCTTTCTTT.

The rearrangement links TRBV20-1 to TRBJ1-1; 7 nucleotides align to TRBD1. CDR1 is DFQATT and CDR2 is SNEGSKA in the germline V gene (reference sequence). The CDR3 runs 15 residues. With V trimmed by 6 bases and J by 0 bases, 10 bases remained unmatched. CDR3 amino acids: CSAANPGQMNTEAFF. The CDR3 DNA is TGCAGTGCCGCTAACCCGGGACAGATGAACACTGAAGCTTTCTTT.

This clonotype was counted ten times or more. J is TRBJ2-7 and V is TRBV29-1; D may match TRBD1 or TRBD2 (6 bases each). V was clipped by 4 bases and J by 5 bases, with 12 bases between them. The CDR3 totals 12 residues. Germline-derived CDR1 and CDR2 are SQVTM and ANQGSEA. CDR3 region: CSVGGGTHEQYF. The DNA for the CDR3 is TGCAGCGTTGGGGGCGGGACACACGAGCAGTACTTC.